This T cell receptor (beta chain) was retrieved from a study of CD8 T cells in Susac syndrome. Random hexamers were used to reverse transcribe roughly 0.5 to 1 ug of RNA. TCRdb re-analysed the immunoSEQ multiplex PCR reads in MiXCR, keeping a single row per CDR3 protein. The data hold 200,000 or so distinct CDR3 sequences, with roughly 95% observed a single time. Germline CDR1 is MNHEY and CDR2 is SMNVEV (reference sequence). Trimming took 3 bases from V and 3 from J, leaving 8 bases between them. There are 13 residues in the CDR3. Specimen: CD4+ T cells from PBMCs. The gene calls are TRBV27 and TRBJ1-2; D is uncertain. The TCR was taken from a human donor with multiple sclerosis. CDR3 nucleotide sequence: TGTGCCAGCAGTTTCTGGGTTGACTATGGCTACACCTTC. The encoded protein is CASSFWVDYGYTF.